This TCR beta chain was sequenced in a study of T cells in narcolepsy. Findings and limits, study-wide: Same-patient CSF and blood CD4+ T cell clonotypes included HCRT-specific and TRIB2-specific autoreactive ones. Healthy controls reportedly lacked the autoreactive clonotypes serially found in patients' blood. Some memory CD4+ repertoires had no autoreactive clone sequences.

A remark on this clone: The target antigen is unknown.

The ends were cut back, 2 bases at V and 0 bases at J, with 6 bases in the middle. This CDR3 contains 14 residues. Germline V gene sequence: CDR1 SGHNT, CDR2 YYREEE (reference sequence). Profiled with immunoSEQ multiplex PCR; TCRdb holds only in-frame clones, not every one. The sample yields roughly 30,000 clones, under 85% seen once. This TCR derives from a human donor in good health. The rearrangement links TRBV5-4 to TRBJ1-3; D is undetermined. The sample was memory (CD45RA-) CD4+ T cells from blood. The CDR3: CASSLVGSGNTIYF. The DNA of the CDR3 is TGTGCCAGCAGCTTAGTTGGCTCTGGAAACACCATATATTTT.